A selection of T cell receptor beta chains follows, all from one sample in a study of shared clonotypes between healthy human individuals. The protocol was immunoSEQ multiplex PCR, while the TCRdb copy is restricted to in-frame clones and leaves out a portion. Of millions of clones listed, approximately 93% are singletons. Sequenced material: naive CD4+ T cells from PBMCs. These receptor sequences come from a man aged 18 to 30 in good health. Some clones in this sample may be carry-over from other donors' samples. The CDR3 runs from the conserved cysteine through the conserved F or W.

TRBV9	CASSALSGANVLTF
TRBV14	CASSQAREQFF
TRBV9	CASSVNPGTAGEQYF
TRBV2	CASSVRGGETQYF
TRBV5-1	CASSLGQVNEQFF
TRBV28	CASSSRGLAGPTDTQYF
TRBV7-3	CASTVLSSSTDTQYF
TRBV5-1	CASSGVVGGGYTF
TRBV7-2	CASSLAIGAGNTIYF
TRBV2	CASSAAVWTQYF
TRBV11-3	CASSLRSGISMNTEAFF
TRBV4-3	CASSRPATNEKLFF
TRBV9	CASSVGPFTDTQYF
TRBV12-1	CASSPRVVNTEAFF
TRBV4-1	CASSDEGGYGYTF
TRBV18	CASSPVTKETQYF
TRBV7-9	CASSQRIGTGPNTEAFF
TRBV5-1	CASSLGVGDVTDTQYF
TRBV5-4	CASSRGTGNNQPQHF
TRBV5-1	CASSLALEAGGSTDTQYF
TRBV10-3	CATATPNTGELFF
TRBV5-1	CASRGQENEKLFF